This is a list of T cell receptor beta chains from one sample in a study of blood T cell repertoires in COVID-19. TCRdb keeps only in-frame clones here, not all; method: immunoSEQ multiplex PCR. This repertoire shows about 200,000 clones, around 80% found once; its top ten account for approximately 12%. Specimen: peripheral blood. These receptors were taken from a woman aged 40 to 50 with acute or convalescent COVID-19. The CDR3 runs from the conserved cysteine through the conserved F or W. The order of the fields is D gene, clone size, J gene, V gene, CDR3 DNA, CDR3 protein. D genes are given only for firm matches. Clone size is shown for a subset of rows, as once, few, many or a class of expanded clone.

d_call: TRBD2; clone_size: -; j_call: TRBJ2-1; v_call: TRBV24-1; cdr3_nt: TGTGCCACCAGTGATTTGGTCCCCCTGGCGGGAGGGTCCTACAATGAGCAGTTCTTC; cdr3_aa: CATSDLVPLAGGSYNEQFF
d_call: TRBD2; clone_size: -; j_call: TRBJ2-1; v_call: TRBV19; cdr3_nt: TGTGCCAGTAGTATGGCGGGGGTAAGGAGCGGGAGGGGCAATGAGCAGTTCTTC; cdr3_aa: CASSMAGVRSGRGNEQFF
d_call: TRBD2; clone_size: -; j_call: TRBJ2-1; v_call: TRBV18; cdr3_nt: TGTGCCAGCTCACCACTACGGGGGGGCTACAATGAGCAGTTCTTC; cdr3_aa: CASSPLRGGYNEQFF
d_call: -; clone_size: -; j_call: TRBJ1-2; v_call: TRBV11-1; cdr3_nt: TGTGCCAGCAGCAACGACAGGACGTATGGCTACACCTTC; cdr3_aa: CASSNDRTYGYTF
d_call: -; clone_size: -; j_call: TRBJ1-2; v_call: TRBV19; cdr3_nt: TGTGCCAGTAGAGTCTCGGGTAACAGGGACGTGTACTATGGCTACACCTTC; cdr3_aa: CASRVSGNRDVYYGYTF
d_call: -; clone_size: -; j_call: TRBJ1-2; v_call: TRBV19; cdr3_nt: TGTGCCAGTAGTATTCGGACTACAGCCAATAACTATGGCTACACCTTC; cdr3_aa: CASSIRTTANNYGYTF
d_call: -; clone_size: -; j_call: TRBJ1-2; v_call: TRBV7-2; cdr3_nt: TGTGCCAGCAGCCGAGGACAGACCTATGGCTACACCTTC; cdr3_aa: CASSRGQTYGYTF
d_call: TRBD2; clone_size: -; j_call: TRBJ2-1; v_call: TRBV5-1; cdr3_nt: TGCGCCAGCAGCCCGGGGGCGGGAGGCAATGAGCAGTTCTTC; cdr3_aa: CASSPGAGGNEQFF
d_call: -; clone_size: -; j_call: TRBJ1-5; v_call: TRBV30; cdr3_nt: TGTGCCTGGAGTGTAAGATCTTCGCAGGGTGGGGTACTGCCCCAGCATTTT; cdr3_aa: CAWSVRSSQGGVLPQHF
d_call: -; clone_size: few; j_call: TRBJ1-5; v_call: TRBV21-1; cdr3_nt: TGTGCCAGCAGCTCCGGGCAGCATTTT; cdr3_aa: CASSSGQHF
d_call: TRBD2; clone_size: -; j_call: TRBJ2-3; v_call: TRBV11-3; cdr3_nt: TGTGCCAGCAGCTTAGGAACTAGCGCGGGTGCAGATACGCAGTATTTT; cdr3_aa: CASSLGTSAGADTQYF
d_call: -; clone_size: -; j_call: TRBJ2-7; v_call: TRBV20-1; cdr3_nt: TGCAGTGCTAGTGACAGGCCCCCCTACGAGCAGTACTTC; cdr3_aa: CSASDRPPYEQYF
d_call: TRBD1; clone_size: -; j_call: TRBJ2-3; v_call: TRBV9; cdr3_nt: TGTGCCAGCAGCCCGGGACAGGACCCCTGGGATACGCAGTATTTT; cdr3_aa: CASSPGQDPWDTQYF
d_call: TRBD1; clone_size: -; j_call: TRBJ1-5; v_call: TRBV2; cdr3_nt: TGTGCCAGCGGGGGACAGGGCGCCCTTAATCAGCCCCAGCATTTT; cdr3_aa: CASGGQGALNQPQHF
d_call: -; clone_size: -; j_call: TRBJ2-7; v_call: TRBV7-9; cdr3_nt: TGTGCCAGCAGCCCTACCGGGGGAGTCTACGAGCAGTACTTC; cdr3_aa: CASSPTGGVYEQYF
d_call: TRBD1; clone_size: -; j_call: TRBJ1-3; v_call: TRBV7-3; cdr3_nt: TGTGCCAGCAGCTCCCGGGACAGCTCCTTCTCTGGAAACACCATATATTTT; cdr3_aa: CASSSRDSSFSGNTIYF
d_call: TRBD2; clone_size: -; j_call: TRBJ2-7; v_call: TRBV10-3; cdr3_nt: TGTGCCATGGGTTCGGGAGGGGAAACCTCCTACGAGCAGTACTTC; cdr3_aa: CAMGSGGETSYEQYF
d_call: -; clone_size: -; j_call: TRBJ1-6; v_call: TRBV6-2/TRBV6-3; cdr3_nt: TGTGCCAGCAGTTACGAATCGGAGGAAACCTCCTATAATTCACCCCTCCACTTT; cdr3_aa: CASSYESEETSYNSPLHF
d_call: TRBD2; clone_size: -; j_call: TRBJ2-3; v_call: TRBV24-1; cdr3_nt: TGTGCCACCAGTGACCGACTAGCGGGAGTAACAGATACGCAGTATTTT; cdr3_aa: CATSDRLAGVTDTQYF
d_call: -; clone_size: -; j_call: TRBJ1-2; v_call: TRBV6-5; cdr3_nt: TGTGCCAGCATCATTCAAGTGGGGCAGTATGGCTACACCTTC; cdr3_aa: CASIIQVGQYGYTF
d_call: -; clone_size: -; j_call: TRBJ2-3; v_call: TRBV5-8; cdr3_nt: TGTGCCAGCATTAAGATGGGCGTTGGCACAGATACGCAGTATTTT; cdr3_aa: CASIKMGVGTDTQYF
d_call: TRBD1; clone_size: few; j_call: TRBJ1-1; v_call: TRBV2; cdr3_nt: TGTGCCAGCAGTGGACAGGGGGTCCGGAACACTGAAGCTTTCTTT; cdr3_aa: CASSGQGVRNTEAFF
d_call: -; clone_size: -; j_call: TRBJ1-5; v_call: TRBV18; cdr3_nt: TGTGCCAGCTCACGGGGGGGGAATAGCAATCAGCCCCAGCATTTT; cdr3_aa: CASSRGGNSNQPQHF
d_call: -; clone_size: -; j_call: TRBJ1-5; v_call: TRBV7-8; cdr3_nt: TGTGCCAGCAGCCCCCTCGGAGCCCTTAATACGGGCAATCAGCCCCAGCATTTT; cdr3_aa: CASSPLGALNTGNQPQHF
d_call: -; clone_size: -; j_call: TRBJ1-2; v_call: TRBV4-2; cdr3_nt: TGTGCCAGCAGCCAAGGGCGCAGGGGAGCCTATGGCTACACCTTC; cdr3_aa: CASSQGRRGAYGYTF
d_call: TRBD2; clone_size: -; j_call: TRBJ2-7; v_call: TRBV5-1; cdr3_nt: TGCGCCAGCAGCTTGCGGACTAGCGGGGGGGCCCCGGGGTACGAGCAGTACTTC; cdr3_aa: CASSLRTSGGAPGYEQYF
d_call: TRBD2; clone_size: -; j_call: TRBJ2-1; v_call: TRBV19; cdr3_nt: TGTGCCAGTAGAGCCAGCGGGGGGGCTGGTGAGCAGTTCTTC; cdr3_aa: CASRASGGAGEQFF
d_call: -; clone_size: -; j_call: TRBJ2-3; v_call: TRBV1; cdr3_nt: TGCACCAGCAGCCAACGAAATTGGACTAGCGGGAGTTCAGATACGCAGTATTTT; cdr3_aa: CTSSQRNWTSGSSDTQYF
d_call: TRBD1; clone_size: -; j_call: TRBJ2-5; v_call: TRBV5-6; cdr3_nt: TGTGCCAGCAGCTTGGACCCCGGGGACAGCCAGGCCCAGTACTTC; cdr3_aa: CASSLDPGDSQAQYF
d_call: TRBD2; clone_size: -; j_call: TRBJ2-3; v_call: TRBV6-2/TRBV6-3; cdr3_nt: TGTGCCAGCAGTTTTGCTAGCGGGACGGGTGCAGATACGCAGTATTTT; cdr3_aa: CASSFASGTGADTQYF
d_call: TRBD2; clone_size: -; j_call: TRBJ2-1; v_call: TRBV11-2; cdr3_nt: TGTGCCAGCAGCTTAGTCGGACTAGCTGACAATGAGCAGTTCTTC; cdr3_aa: CASSLVGLADNEQFF
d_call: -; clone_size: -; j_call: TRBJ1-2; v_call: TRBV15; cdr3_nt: TGTGCCACCAGCAGCCGGGGGTATAACTATGGCTACACCTTC; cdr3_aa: CATSSRGYNYGYTF
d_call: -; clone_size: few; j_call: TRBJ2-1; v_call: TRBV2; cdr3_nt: TGTGCCAGCAGTGCCGACTGGAATGAGCAGTTCTTC; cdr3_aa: CASSADWNEQFF
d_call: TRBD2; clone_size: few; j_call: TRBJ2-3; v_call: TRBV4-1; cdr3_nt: TGCGCCAGCAGCCCACGACTAGCGAGCACAGATACGCAGTATTTT; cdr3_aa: CASSPRLASTDTQYF
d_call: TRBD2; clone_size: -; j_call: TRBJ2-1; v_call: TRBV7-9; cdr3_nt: TGTGCCAGCAGCGACCGACTAGCGGGAAGTAATGAGCAGTTCTTC; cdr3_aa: CASSDRLAGSNEQFF
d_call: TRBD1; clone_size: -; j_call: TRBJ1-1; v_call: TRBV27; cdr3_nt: TGTGCCAGCAGTTTTAGGCCCGGGACAGGGAACACTGAAGCTTTCTTT; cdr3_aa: CASSFRPGTGNTEAFF
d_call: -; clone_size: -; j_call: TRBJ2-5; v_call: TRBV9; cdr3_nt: TGTGCCAGCAGCGTAGGCGTGTTGGAGACCCAGTACTTC; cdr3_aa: CASSVGVLETQYF
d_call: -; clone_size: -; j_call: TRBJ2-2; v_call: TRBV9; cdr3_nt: TGTGCCAGCAGCACCCGGGACACCCGGGCCGGGGAGCTGTTTTTT; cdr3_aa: CASSTRDTRAGELFF